This T cell receptor beta chain was observed in a study of cytomegalovirus exposure and HLA in healthy donors. Findings and caveats of the study: Presence/absence analyses supposed approximately even sequencing depth among donors.

Primers: 60 Vbeta forward and 13 Jbeta reverse. Clones were sequenced by immunoSEQ multiplex PCR, and TCRdb holds only the in-frame ones, with some missing. The repertoire holds roughly 190,000 clones, with roughly four fifths as singletons. Comments on this clone: Its antigen is unidentified.

The germline gives CDR1 SGHRS, CDR2 YFSETQ. J gave up 4 bases and V 0 bases, and 1 base lay outside the gene matches. This CDR3 is built from 16 residues. Source material: PBMCs. The TCR was taken from a young woman in good health and CMV-seropositive. J is TRBJ2-3 and V is TRBV5-1; 14 nucleotides align to TRBD2. CDR3 sequence reads: CASSLEGLAGADTQYF. The CDR3 DNA reads as TGCGCCAGCAGCTTGGAGGGACTAGCGGGAGCAGATACGCAGTATTTT.